The present T cell receptor (beta chain) was sequenced within a study of cytomegalovirus exposure and HLA in healthy donors. This CDR3 is built from 16 residues. Germline CDR1 reads LNHDA; CDR2 reads SQIVND (reference sequence). V lost 5 bases to trimming and J lost 1 base; unmatched junction nucleotides: 8. Donors were drawn from the roughly 110-subject validation cohort, separate from the roughly 610-subject first cohort. Assay used: immunoSEQ multiplex PCR; TCRdb lists only in-frame clones, some missing. The profile covers about 280,000 clones, with about 86% appearing a single time and approximately 1% taken by the ten largest.

The receptor was derived from a woman aged 18 to 35 in good health and CMV-seronegative. Sequencing input: PBMCs. The chain recombines TRBV19 with TRBJ1-5; 7 bases are a match to TRBD1. CDR3: CASSPTQGVSNQPQHF. Written as DNA, the CDR3 is TGTGCCAGTAGTCCCACCCAGGGGGTAAGCAATCAGCCCCAGCATTTT.